The 22 T cell receptor beta chains below come from one sample, sequenced in a study of blood T cell repertoires in COVID-19. Data came from immunoSEQ multiplex PCR; TCRdb stores just in-frame clones and leaves some out. The sample lists about 270,000 clones; 80% to 90% were seen once. Sequenced input: PBMCs or T cells enriched from blood (not recorded which). The receptors shown here come from a woman under 30 who had recovered from COVID-19.

The V and J genes are TRBV16 and TRBJ2-7, with 7 bases matching TRBD2. CDR1 is KGHSY and CDR2 is FQNENV in the germline V gene. Germline trimming cut 5 bases from V and 7 bases from J; bases unmatched to any gene: 11. This CDR3 is built from 14 residues. The CDR3, as DNA: TGTGCCAGCAGCACAGCTCCGGGGGAGGGGGAGCAGTACTTC. Translation gives CASSTAPGEGEQYF.

This sequence joins TRBV14 and TRBJ2-2, with D unclear. The CDR3 has 15 amino acids. V shed 1 base and J shed 4 bases, with 10 bases lying between them. CDR1 and CDR2 (germline): SGHDN, FVKESK. This CDR3 reads CASSQVRLFTGELFF. The CDR3 DNA reads TGTGCCAGCAGCCAAGTCCGCCTATTCACCGGGGAGCTGTTTTTT.

This clone was counted between two and nine times. The chain joins TRBV28 to TRBJ1-5, with D perhaps matching TRBD1 (5 bases). The CDR3 covers 16 residues. Trimming removed 3 bases at V and 4 bases at J, with 16 bases between. Germline values: CDR1 MDHEN, CDR2 SYDVKM. The CDR3 DNA is TGTGCCAGCAGTTTGGGGTTGTTGGGGGGAAATCAGCCCCAGCATTTT. Protein product: CASSLGLLGGNQPQHF. Complete variable domain (other parts from reference TRBV28 and TRBJ1-5): DVKVTQSSRYLVKRTGEKVFLECVQDMDHENMFWYRQDPGLGLRLIYFSYDVKMKEKGDIPEGYSVSREKKERFSLILESASTNQTSMYLCASSLGLLGGNQPQHFGDGTRLSIL.

This clone was picked up one time. The chain has TRBV6-1 and TRBJ1-6; perhaps TRBD1 as D (5 bases). This CDR3 has 16 amino acids. Germline V CDR1 and CDR2: MNHNS, SASEGT. Trimming cost V 1 base and J 7 bases, with 14 bases left between them. CDR3 amino acids: CASSEEAGLINSPLHF. CDR3 DNA sequence: TGTGCCAGCAGTGAAGAGGCAGGGCTAATCAATTCACCCCTCCACTTT.

The J gene is TRBJ1-1, the V gene TRBV3-1 (or the pseudogene TRBV3-2); TRBD1 matches at 8 bases. J gave up 1 base and V 0 bases, and 4 bases lay outside the gene matches. Germline CDR1 is LGHDT and CDR2 is YNNKEL (reference sequence). There are 16 residues in the CDR3. The CDR3 sequence: CASSQEGQGPNTEAFF. As DNA, the CDR3 is TGTGCCAGCAGCCAAGAAGGACAGGGACCGAACACTGAAGCTTTCTTT.

The sample holds a few counts of this clone. The chain uses TRBV5-1 and TRBJ2-2; TRBD1 might be the D (6 bases). This CDR3 comprises 14 residues. V was pared by 4 bases and J by 3 bases, with 10 bases between. Germline CDR1 is SGHRS and CDR2 is YFSETQ. CDR3 protein: CASSQGQYTGELFF. As DNA, the CDR3 is TGCGCCAGCAGCCAAGGACAGTACACCGGGGAGCTGTTTTTT.

V gene TRBV28 combines with J gene TRBJ2-5; D gene ambiguous. The CDR3 is 12 residues long. V gave up 1 base and J gave up 4 bases, with 4 bases separating them. CDR1 MDHEN and CDR2 SYDVKM come from the germline V gene. Here the CDR3 DNA reads TGTGCCAGCAGTTTATCCAGAGAGACCCAGTACTTC. Translating gives CASSLSRETQYF.

The CDR3 DNA is TGCACCAGCAGCCCAGGGGGACAGGGATTTCCTGAAGCTTTCTTT. As protein: CTSSPGGQGFPEAFF. V and J are TRBV1 and TRBJ1-1; whether TRBD1, the table's D call, matches the DNA was not checked. TRBV1 is designated a pseudogene. CDR3 length equals 15 residues.

Here the CDR3 DNA reads TGTGCCAGCAGCCGCGACAGGGAATACACCGGGGAGCTGTTTTTT. Protein product: CASSRDREYTGELFF. The V call is TRBV7-6, the J call TRBJ2-2; 7 bases fit TRBD1. Germline V gives CDR1 SGHVS, CDR2 FNYEAQ. V lost 5 bases, J lost 3 bases, and 6 bases stayed unmatched. The CDR3 is made up of 15 amino acids.

CDR3 in amino acids: CASSSGVHSNQPQHF. CDR3 DNA sequence: TGCGCCAGCAGCTCCGGGGTGCATAGCAATCAGCCCCAGCATTTT. The V gene is TRBV5-1, the J gene TRBJ1-5; D call uncertain. The V end lost 3 bases, the J end lost 0 bases, and 10 bases lay between the germline ends. CDR1 SGHRS and CDR2 YFSETQ come from the germline V gene. CDR3 length: 15 residues.

The chain joins TRBV3-1 (or the pseudogene TRBV3-2) to TRBJ1-1; unclear D gene. Trimming removed 6 bases from V and 1 base from J, with 3 bases in between. The CDR3 has 11 amino acids. CDR1 is LGHDT and CDR2 is YNNKEL in the germline V gene (reference sequence). This CDR3 is CASSRNTEAFF. CDR3 bases: TGTGCCAGCAGTAGGAACACTGAAGCTTTCTTT.

Only one count was recorded for this clone. The rearrangement links TRBV27 to TRBJ2-5, with a weak D call TRBD1 (5 bases). This CDR3 is built from 14 residues. Germline assignment: CDR1 MNHEY and CDR2 SMNVEV (reference sequence). Trimming removed 6 bases at V and 4 bases at J, with 15 bases between. CDR3 region: CASRARARGETQYF. The CDR3 DNA is TGTGCCAGCAGAGCCCGGGCAAGGGGAGAGACCCAGTACTTC.

This chain links TRBV9 with TRBJ2-7; TRBD1 is a possible D gene (6 bases). V was trimmed by 3 bases and J by 5 bases, leaving 15 bases between them. Germline assignment: CDR1 SGDLS and CDR2 YYNGEE. This CDR3 region has 14 residues. CDR3 sequence (DNA): TGTGCCAGCAGCGGCCTACAGGGTATGGACGAGCAGTACTTC. This gives the protein CASSGLQGMDEQYF.

This clone was observed once. The chain recombines TRBV7-9 with TRBJ2-1; 10 positions match TRBD1. CDR3 length: 15 amino acids. Unmatched junction bases numbered 7, after V lost 4 bases and J lost 7 bases. The V gene's germline CDR1 is SEHNR and CDR2 FQNEAQ (reference sequence). CDR3 DNA: TGTGCCAGCAGCTCAATGGGACAGGGGAAGAATGAGCAGTTCTTC. It translates to CASSSMGQGKNEQFF.

This CDR3 reads CASSYDRAYGYTF. The CDR3 DNA reads as TGTGCCAGCAGCTATGACAGGGCCTATGGCTACACCTTC. The V and J genes are TRBV5-4 and TRBJ1-2; 7 bases are shared with TRBD1. After removal of 3 bases from V and 4 bases from J, the junction contained 3 bases not matched to a gene. Per the germline V gene, CDR1 is SGHNT and CDR2 is YYREEE (reference sequence). The CDR3 extends over 13 amino acids.

The chain combines TRBV10-3 with TRBJ1-2; the D gene is possibly TRBD1 (5 bases). This CDR3 spans 13 amino acids. Germline V gene lookup returns CDR1 ENHRY and CDR2 SYGVKD. With 11 bases removed from V and 4 bases from J, the gap between germline ends came to 17 bases. DNA for the CDR3: TGTGCCTCCGCCCAGGGTTTTGGCTATGGCTACACCTTC. Translating gives CASAQGFGYGYTF.

The chain carries TRBV2 and TRBJ2-7; D is ambiguous. Trimming pared 8 bases from V and 3 bases from J, leaving 11 bases between. The length of the CDR3 is 12 residues. The germline CDR1 and CDR2 sequences are SNHLY and FYNNEI. In DNA, the CDR3 is TGTGCCAGCGACACTGATCGCTACGAGCAGTACTTC. It codes for CASDTDRYEQYF.

The V gene is TRBV10-3, the J gene TRBJ2-7, with D perhaps matching TRBD2 (6 bases). The germline CDR1 and CDR2 sequences are ENHRY and SYGVKD. V dropped 0 bases and J dropped 6 bases, with 6 bases sitting between them. The CDR3 is 12 residues long. CDR3 nucleotide sequence: TGTGCCATCAGTGAGTCGGGAGGCGAGCAGTACTTC. The encoded protein is CAISESGGEQYF.

The J gene is TRBJ2-2, the V gene TRBV19, with D possibly matching TRBD2 (5 bases). Looked up from germline, CDR1 is LNHDA and CDR2 is SQIVND (reference sequence). V dropped 1 base and J dropped 4 bases, with 7 bases sitting between them. This CDR3 has 14 residues. Here the CDR3 reads CASSIAGFTGELFF. CDR3 coding DNA: TGTGCCAGTAGTATAGCGGGGTTCACCGGGGAGCTGTTTTTT.

The chain has TRBV7-9 and TRBJ1-2; 8 nucleotides agree with TRBD1. V lost 2 bases and J lost 8; bases outside the gene matches: 7. Germline CDR1 SEHNR, CDR2 FQNEAQ (reference sequence). The CDR3 has 14 residues. DNA of the CDR3: TGTGCCAGCAGCTTAACGCAGGGGGCAAAAGGCTACACCTTC. It is translated as CASSLTQGAKGYTF.

The chain joins TRBV12-5 to TRBJ2-1; TRBD1 matches 8 bases. V shed 4 bases and J 0 bases; nucleotides not matched to a gene: 14. The CDR3 extends over 19 amino acids. Germline V CDR1 and CDR2: LGHNT, FRNRAP. The CDR3 protein is CASGSIVTGGIISYNEQFF. CDR3 sequence (DNA): TGTGCTAGTGGTTCTATTGTTACAGGGGGTATTATCTCCTACAATGAGCAGTTCTTC.

This chain uses TRBV29-1 with TRBJ2-5; D possibly corresponds to TRBD1 (6 bases). The germline V gene has CDR1 SQVTM and CDR2 ANQGSEA. Between the trimmed V and J ends, which lost 4 bases and 0 bases, there was a span of 9 bases. This CDR3 comprises 13 residues. The DNA for the CDR3 is TGCAGCGTTGCCACAGGGAACCAAGAGACCCAGTACTTC. This gives the protein CSVATGNQETQYF. Variable domain in full (rest from reference TRBV29-1 and TRBJ2-5): SAVISQKPSRDICQRGTSLTIQCQVDSQVTMMFWYRQQPGQSLTLIATANQGSEATYESGFVIDKFPISRPNLTFSTLTVSNMSPEDSSIYLCSVATGNQETQYFGPGTRLLVL.